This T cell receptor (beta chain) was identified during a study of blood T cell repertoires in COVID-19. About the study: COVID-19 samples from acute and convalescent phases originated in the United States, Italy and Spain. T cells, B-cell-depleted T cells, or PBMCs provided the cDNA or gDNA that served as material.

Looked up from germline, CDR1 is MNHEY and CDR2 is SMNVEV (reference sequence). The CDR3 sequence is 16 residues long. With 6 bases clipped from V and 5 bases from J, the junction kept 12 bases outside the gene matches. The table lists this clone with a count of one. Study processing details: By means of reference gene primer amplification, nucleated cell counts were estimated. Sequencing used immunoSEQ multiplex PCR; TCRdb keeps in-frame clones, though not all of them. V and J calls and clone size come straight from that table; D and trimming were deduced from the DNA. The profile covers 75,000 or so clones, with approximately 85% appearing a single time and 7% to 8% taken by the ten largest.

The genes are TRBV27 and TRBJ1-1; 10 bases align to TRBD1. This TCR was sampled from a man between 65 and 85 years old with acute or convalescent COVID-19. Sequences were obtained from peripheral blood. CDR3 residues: CASRPGTGAFRTEAFF. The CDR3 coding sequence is TGTGCCAGCAGACCTGGGACAGGGGCCTTTCGGACTGAAGCTTTCTTT.